This T cell receptor (beta chain) was captured in a study of regulatory T cells in long-lasting Graves disease. As to time point: newly diagnosed GD, antithyroid drugs for less than 3 months. Following extraction of RNA from PBMCs, that RNA was used to make the TCR library. The study's findings and limits: Gene preferences differed: TRBV28, TRBJ1-2, TRBJ2-5 in persistent cases. Between persistent patients, thousands of public clonotypes were shared, exceeding the roughly 940 shared between new patients.

This clonotype was counted between two and nine times. The antigen is undetermined. TCR beta libraries were built with iRepertoire HTBI primers and Arm-PCR of CDR3 regions. TCRdb analysed the multiplex PCR reads with MiXCR anew, one entry per CDR3 protein. Here the sample spans some 200,000 distinct CDR3 sequences, less than 20% being singletons. In germline, CDR1 is SGDLS, CDR2 YYNGEE. The CDR3 covers 13 residues. V lost 0 bases, J lost 11 bases, and 14 bases lay in between. The sample also formed part of further work on T cells in Graves' hyperthyroidism and ophthalmopathy.

The chain links TRBV9 to TRBJ1-1; D gene uncertain. The TCR sequence derives from a woman between 25 and 40 years old with Graves disease. Here the sequenced sample was peripheral blood mononuclear cells (PBMCs), taken at new diagnosis, from a patient treated with antithyroid drugs. The CDR3 DNA reads TGTGCCAGCAGCGTAGCTGAGGACCCTCGGGCTTTCTTT. Translation gives CASSVAEDPRAFF.